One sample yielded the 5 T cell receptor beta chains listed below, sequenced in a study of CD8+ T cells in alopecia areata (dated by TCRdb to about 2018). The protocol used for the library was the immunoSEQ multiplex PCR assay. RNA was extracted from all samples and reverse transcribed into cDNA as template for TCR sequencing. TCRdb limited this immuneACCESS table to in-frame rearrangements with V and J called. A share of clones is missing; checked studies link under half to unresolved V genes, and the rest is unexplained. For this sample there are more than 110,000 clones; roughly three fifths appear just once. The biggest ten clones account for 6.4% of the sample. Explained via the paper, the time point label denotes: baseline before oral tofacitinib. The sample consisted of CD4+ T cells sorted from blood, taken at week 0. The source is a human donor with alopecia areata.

CDR3 sequence: CASSQDWRQGFSGANVLTF. CDR3 nucleotides: TGCGCCAGCAGCCAAGATTGGAGACAGGGTTTCTCTGGGGCCAACGTCCTGACTTTC. The genes are TRBV4-3 and TRBJ2-6; 7 positions match TRBD1. The germline V gene has CDR1 LGHNA and CDR2 YSLEER. The CDR3 runs to 19 residues. With 0 bases clipped from V and 0 bases from J, the junction kept 8 bases outside the gene matches.

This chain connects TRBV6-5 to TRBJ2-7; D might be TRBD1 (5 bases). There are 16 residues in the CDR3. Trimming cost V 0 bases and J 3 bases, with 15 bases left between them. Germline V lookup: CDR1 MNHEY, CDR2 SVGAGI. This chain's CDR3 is CASSYSSKGPNYEQYF. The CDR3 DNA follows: TGTGCCAGCAGTTACTCGAGCAAGGGGCCGAACTACGAGCAGTACTTC.

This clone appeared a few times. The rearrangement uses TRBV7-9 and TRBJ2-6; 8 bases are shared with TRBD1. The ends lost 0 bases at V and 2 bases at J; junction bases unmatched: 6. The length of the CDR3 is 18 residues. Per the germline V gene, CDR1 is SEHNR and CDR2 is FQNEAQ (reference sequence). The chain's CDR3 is CASSLAAGGPTGANVLTF. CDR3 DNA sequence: TGTGCCAGCAGCTTAGCCGCAGGGGGCCCAACTGGGGCCAACGTCCTGACTTTC.

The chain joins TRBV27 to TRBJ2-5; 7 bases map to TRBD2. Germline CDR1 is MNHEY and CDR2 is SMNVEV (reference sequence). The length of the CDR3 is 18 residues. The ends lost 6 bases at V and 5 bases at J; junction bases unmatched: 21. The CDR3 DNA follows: TGTGCCAGCAGCCTTACCCCAGGAGCGGGGTCCTATGGGGAGACCCAGTACTTC. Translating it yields CASSLTPGAGSYGETQYF.

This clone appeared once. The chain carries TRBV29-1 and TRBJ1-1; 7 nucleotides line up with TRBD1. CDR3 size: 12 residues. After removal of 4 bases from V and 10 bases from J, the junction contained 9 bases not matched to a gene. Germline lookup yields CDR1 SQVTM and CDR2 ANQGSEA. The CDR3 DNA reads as TGCAGCGTTGTACTGGAAGGGGGCGGAGCTTTCTTT. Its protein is CSVVLEGGGAFF.